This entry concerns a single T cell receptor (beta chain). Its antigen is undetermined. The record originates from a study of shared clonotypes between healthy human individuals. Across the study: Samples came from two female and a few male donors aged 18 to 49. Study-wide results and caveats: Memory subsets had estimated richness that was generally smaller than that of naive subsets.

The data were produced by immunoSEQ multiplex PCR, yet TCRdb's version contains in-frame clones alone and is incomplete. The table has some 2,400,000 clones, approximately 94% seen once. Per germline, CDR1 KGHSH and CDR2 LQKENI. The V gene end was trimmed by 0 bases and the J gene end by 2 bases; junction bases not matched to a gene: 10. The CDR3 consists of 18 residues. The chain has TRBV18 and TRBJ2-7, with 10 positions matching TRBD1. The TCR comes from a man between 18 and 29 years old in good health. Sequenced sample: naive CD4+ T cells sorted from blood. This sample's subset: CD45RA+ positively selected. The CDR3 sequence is CASSPPGTGASLTYEQYF. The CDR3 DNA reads TGTGCCAGCTCACCACCGGGGACAGGGGCTAGCCTTACCTACGAGCAGTACTTC.